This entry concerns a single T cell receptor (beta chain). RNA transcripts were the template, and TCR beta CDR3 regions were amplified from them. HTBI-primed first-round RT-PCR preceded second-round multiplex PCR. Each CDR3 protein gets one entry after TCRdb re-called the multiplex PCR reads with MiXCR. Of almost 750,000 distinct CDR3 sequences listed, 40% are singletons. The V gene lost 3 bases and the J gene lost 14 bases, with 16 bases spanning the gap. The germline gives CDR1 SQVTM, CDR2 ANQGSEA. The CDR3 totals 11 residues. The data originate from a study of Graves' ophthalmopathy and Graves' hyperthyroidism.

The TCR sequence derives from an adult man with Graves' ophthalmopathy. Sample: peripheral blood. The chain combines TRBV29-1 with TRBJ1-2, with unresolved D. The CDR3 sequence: CSVDGSGIRTF. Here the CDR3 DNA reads TGCAGCGTTGATGGTTCGGGGATAAGGACCTTC.